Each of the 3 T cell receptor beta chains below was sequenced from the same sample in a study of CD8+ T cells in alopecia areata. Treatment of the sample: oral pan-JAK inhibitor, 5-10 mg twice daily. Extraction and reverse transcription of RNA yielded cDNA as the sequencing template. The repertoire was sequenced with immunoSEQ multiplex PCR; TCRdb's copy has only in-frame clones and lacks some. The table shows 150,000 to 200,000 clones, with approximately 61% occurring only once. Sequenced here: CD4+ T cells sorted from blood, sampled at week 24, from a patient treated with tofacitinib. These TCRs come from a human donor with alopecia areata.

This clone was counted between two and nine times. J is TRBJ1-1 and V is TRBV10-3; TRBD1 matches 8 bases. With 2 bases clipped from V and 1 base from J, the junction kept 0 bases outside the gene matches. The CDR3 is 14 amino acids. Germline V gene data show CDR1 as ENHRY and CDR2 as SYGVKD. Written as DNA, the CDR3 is TGTGCCATCAGTGAGGGACAGGGGAACACTGAAGCTTTCTTT. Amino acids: CAISEGQGNTEAFF.

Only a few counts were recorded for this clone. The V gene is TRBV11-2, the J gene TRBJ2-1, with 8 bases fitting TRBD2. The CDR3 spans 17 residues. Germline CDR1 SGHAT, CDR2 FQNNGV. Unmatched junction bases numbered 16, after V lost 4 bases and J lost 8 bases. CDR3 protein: CASSSATGTRGNYEQFF. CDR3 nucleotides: TGTGCCAGCAGCTCAGCAACCGGGACTAGGGGCAACTATGAGCAGTTCTTC.

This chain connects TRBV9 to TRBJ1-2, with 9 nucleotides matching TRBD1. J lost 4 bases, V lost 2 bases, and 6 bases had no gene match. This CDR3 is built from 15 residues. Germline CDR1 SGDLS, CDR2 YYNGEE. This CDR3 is CASSVTGGAGYGYTF. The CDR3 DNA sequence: TGTGCCAGCAGCGTCACAGGGGGCGCCGGCTATGGCTACACCTTC.